This T cell receptor beta chain was recovered during a study of shared clonotypes between healthy human individuals. Looking at the study overall: Donors were a couple of women and a few men aged 18 to 49.

Comment on this clone: Antigen: not known.

Evenly divided among several immunoSEQ plates was the genomic DNA of each subset. Repertoires were generated with immunoSEQ multiplex PCR, while TCRdb's copy carries only in-frame clones and drops some. The sample has about 2.4 million clones, 80% to 95% seen once; the top ten hold more than 0.35%. Study conclusions and caveats: Sampling covered blood only; tissue repertoires likely differ.

V shed 4 bases and J 7 bases; nucleotides not matched to a gene: 6. The CDR3 is 14 amino acids. CDR1 SGDLS and CDR2 YYNGEE come from the germline V gene. The sequenced material came from naive CD4+ T cells from PBMCs. Subset defined: CD45RA+ positively selected. This TCR was sampled from a man younger than 30 in good health. Some clones in this sample may be carry-over from other donors' samples. The rearrangement uses TRBV9 and TRBJ1-5; 9 nucleotides align to TRBD1. The CDR3 loop reads CASSPGTGYQPQHF. CDR3 DNA sequence: TGTGCCAGCAGCCCCGGGACAGGGTACCAGCCCCAGCATTTT.